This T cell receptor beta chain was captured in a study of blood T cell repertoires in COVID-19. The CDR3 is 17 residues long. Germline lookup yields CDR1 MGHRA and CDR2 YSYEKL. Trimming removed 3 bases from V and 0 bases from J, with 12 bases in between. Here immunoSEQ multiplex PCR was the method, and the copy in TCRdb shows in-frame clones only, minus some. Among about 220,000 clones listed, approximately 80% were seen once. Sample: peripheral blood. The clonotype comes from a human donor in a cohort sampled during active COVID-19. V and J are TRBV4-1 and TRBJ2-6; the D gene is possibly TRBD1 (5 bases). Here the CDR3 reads CASSQRTTYSGANVLTF. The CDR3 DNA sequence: TGCGCCAGCAGCCAGCGGACAACTTACTCTGGGGCCAACGTCCTGACTTTC.